These 29 T cell receptor beta chains came from one sample sequenced in a study of blood T cells in healthy people across ages. Sample-barcoded 5' priming and a J-beta primer mix drove a second PCR of roughly 6 to 12 cycles. TCRdb reprocessed the 5' RACE reads with MiXCR, giving one entry per CDR3 protein. The data show over 750,000 distinct CDR3 sequences, around 25% seen once. Separately, the same data were catalogued under a study of T cells of mothers and their children.

Sequencing input: blood. The receptors were sampled from a boy younger than 18 in good health.

The chain carries TRBV7-2 and TRBJ2-7; possibly TRBD1 for D (5 bases). The CDR3 runs to 13 residues. CDR1 and CDR2 from the germline V gene are SGHTA and FQGNSA. V shed 5 bases and J shed 12 bases, with 20 bases lying between them. The CDR3 region has the DNA TGTGCCAGCAGCCCTCCTTACTCCCGAGACAGGTACTTC. This encodes CASSPPYSRDRYF.

As regards this clonotype: Since no conserved phenylalanine or tryptophan closes the CDR3, a read error is the likely cause. This chain links TRBV20-1 with TRBJ2-4; 10 nucleotides agree with TRBD2. V shed 4 bases and J 0 bases; nucleotides not matched to a gene: 6. CDR1 and CDR2 from the germline V gene are DFQATT and SNEGSKA (reference sequence). This CDR3 is built from 16 residues. CDR3 DNA sequence: TGCAGTGCTACCACTAGCGGGGAAGTAGCCAAAAACATTCAGTACCTC. Amino acid sequence: CSATTSGEVAKNIQYL.

The chain combines TRBV20-1 with TRBJ2-5; tentatively, D is TRBD1 or TRBD2 (5 bases each). V was shortened by 3 bases and J by 7 bases, with 15 bases between the two germline ends. The CDR3 extends over 13 amino acids. Germline assignment: CDR1 DFQATT and CDR2 SNEGSKA (reference sequence). The CDR3 bases are TGCAGTGCTAGTTTTGAGGGGCTCGGGACCCAGTACTTC. Protein sequence: CSASFEGLGTQYF.

This clonotype was found a few times. The chain employs TRBV12-3 or TRBV12-4 and TRBJ1-2; 7 bases fit TRBD1. This CDR3 spans 14 amino acids. Germline trimming cut 4 bases from V and 8 bases from J; bases unmatched to any gene: 10. The CDR3 spells CASSSRGRGVGYTF. For the CDR3, the DNA is TGTGCCAGCAGTTCCCGGGGCAGGGGGGTAGGCTACACCTTC.

The gene calls are TRBV11-1 and TRBJ2-7; no firm D call. This CDR3 has 14 residues. V lost 2 bases, J lost 3 bases, and 11 bases lay in between. Looked up from germline, CDR1 is SGHAT and CDR2 is FQDESV (reference sequence). DNA for the CDR3: TGTGCCAGCAGCTTATCACAGTCCTTCTACGAGCAGTACTTC. It translates to CASSLSQSFYEQYF.

CDR3 bases: TGTGCCAGCAGGCAACTCCCAAGCACAGATACGCAGTATTTT. Its protein product is CASRQLPSTDTQYF. V usage is TRBV3-1 and J usage is TRBJ2-3; D call uncertain. This CDR3 has 14 amino acids. Germline V gene lookup returns CDR1 LGHDT and CDR2 YNNKEL (reference sequence). Trimming stripped 6 bases from V and 0 bases from J, with 10 bases between.

The table lists this clonotype with a count of one. This chain links TRBV20-1 with TRBJ2-1; TRBD1 agrees at 7 bases. V lost 3 bases, J lost 0 bases, and 2 bases stayed unmatched. Germline CDR1 is DFQATT and CDR2 is SNEGSKA (reference sequence). This CDR3 spans 14 amino acids. CDR3 amino acids: CSASRGLSYNEQFF. As DNA, the CDR3 is TGCAGTGCTAGTAGGGGGCTCTCCTACAATGAGCAGTTCTTC.

This clonotype was picked up a small number of times. The chain carries TRBV5-1 and TRBJ2-1, with D unclear. V was clipped by 3 bases and J by 5 bases, with 9 bases between them. CDR1 is SGHRS, CDR2 YFSETQ, per germline. CDR3 length: 13 amino acids. CDR3 coding DNA: TGCGCCAGCAGCTACGACTGGAACAATGAGCAGTTCTTC. This translates into CASSYDWNNEQFF.

This clonotype was recorded a few times. This chain joins TRBV20-1 and TRBJ2-1; 12 bases align to TRBD2. The CDR3 has 15 amino acids. V shed 0 bases, J shed 4 bases, and the junction held 1 base outside the gene matches. Germline V gene sequence: CDR1 DFQATT, CDR2 SNEGSKA (reference sequence). The CDR3 coding sequence is TGCAGTGCTAGAGATACTAGCGGGAGGTACAATGAGCAGTTCTTC. It is translated as CSARDTSGRYNEQFF.

The table lists this clonotype with a few counts. This sequence joins TRBV6-1 and TRBJ1-2; 7 bases line up with TRBD1. There are 16 residues in the CDR3. The V segment lost 7 bases and the J segment 2 bases; nucleotides outside the gene matches: 13. Germline V gene data show CDR1 as MNHNS and CDR2 as SASEGT. The CDR3 bases are TGTGCCAGCACTCTCAGGGGGGCCCTACGCAACTATGGCTACACCTTC. Its protein product is CASTLRGALRNYGYTF.

The chain uses TRBV6-6 and TRBJ2-1; 7 positions match TRBD2. CDR3 length: 13 amino acids. With V trimmed by 2 bases and J by 7 bases, 2 bases remained unmatched. The germline gives CDR1 MNHNY, CDR2 SVGAGI (reference sequence). The CDR3 DNA follows: TGTGCCAGCAGTTACGCGCGGGAGAATGAGCAGTTCTTC. The encoded protein is CASSYARENEQFF.

Only a few counts were recorded for this clonotype. The chain recombines TRBV10-3 with TRBJ1-1; weak D call: TRBD1 (5 bases). This CDR3 contains 14 residues. Between the trimmed V and J ends, which lost 6 bases and 4 bases, there was a span of 15 bases. The germline V gene encodes CDR1 ENHRY and CDR2 SYGVKD. DNA for the CDR3: TGTGCCATCAGGCCGGGGGGAAGGGGCACTGAAGCTTTCTTT. It codes for CAIRPGGRGTEAFF.

The rearrangement joins TRBV7-9 to TRBJ2-5; 7 bases align to TRBD2. CDR1 SEHNR and CDR2 FQNEAQ come from the germline V gene (reference sequence). The CDR3 extends over 15 amino acids. V was clipped by 3 bases and J by 1 base; unmatched bases: 5. The CDR3 DNA reads TGTGCCAGCAGCTTCGCCGGGGGGACCCAAGAGACCCAGTACTTC. This codes for CASSFAGGTQETQYF.

The table lists this clonotype with a few counts. The gene calls are TRBV2 and TRBJ2-1; TRBD2 matches at 11 bases. V was clipped by 4 bases and J by 0 bases; unmatched bases: 5. The germline V gene has CDR1 SNHLY and CDR2 FYNNEI. The length of the CDR3 is 17 residues. The CDR3 nucleotides are TGTGCCAGCAGTGCACTAGCGGGAGCGGACTCCTACAATGAGCAGTTCTTC. Translated: CASSALAGADSYNEQFF.

This clonotype has more than one count but fewer than ten. The V and J genes are TRBV7-9 and TRBJ2-5; D unclear. The germline gives CDR1 SEHNR, CDR2 FQNEAQ (reference sequence). With 7 bases removed from V and 2 bases from J, the gap between germline ends came to 8 bases. The CDR3 sequence is 12 residues long. Written as DNA, the CDR3 is TGTGCCAGCACAACAGCTCAAGAGACCCAGTACTTC. It codes for CASTTAQETQYF.

The sample holds a few counts of this clonotype. The gene calls are TRBV28 and TRBJ1-2; weak D call: TRBD1 (6 bases). Germline V gene data show CDR1 as MDHEN and CDR2 as SYDVKM. V was clipped by 6 bases and J by 4 bases, with 18 bases between them. The CDR3 loop spans 15 amino acids. The CDR3 here is CASRFRGGWSYGYTF. The DNA of the CDR3 is TGTGCCAGCAGGTTTAGGGGGGGTTGGAGCTATGGCTACACCTTC.

The rearrangement uses TRBV29-1 and TRBJ2-5; perhaps D is TRBD1 or TRBD2 (5 bases each). The J call may be in error: the DNA end matches TRBJ2-7 better. Per germline, CDR1 SQVTM and CDR2 ANQGSEA. The CDR3 covers 15 residues. Here the CDR3 DNA reads TGCAGCGTGGTCCCCGGGGCGATTGTTAGCGACGAGCAGTACTTC. It codes for CSVVPGAIVSDEQYF.

The chain couples TRBV13 to TRBJ2-1; D may be TRBD2 (6 bases). The CDR3 is made up of 16 amino acids. Trimming removed 5 bases at V and 2 bases at J, with 16 bases between. The germline V gene has CDR1 PRHDT and CDR2 FYEKMQ (reference sequence). The CDR3 sequence: CASSQGAGRAYNEQFF. The DNA for the CDR3 is TGTGCCAGCAGCCAAGGGGCGGGGAGAGCCTACAATGAGCAGTTCTTC. The full variable domain, in which reference TRBV13 and TRBJ2-1 provide the parts outside the CDR3, is AAGVIQSPRHLIKEKRETATLKCYPIPRHDTVYWYQQGPGQDPQFLISFYEKMQSDKGSIPDRFSAQQFSDYHSELNMSSLELGDSALYFCASSQGAGRAYNEQFFGPGTRLTVL.

The gene calls are TRBV3-1 and TRBJ2-5, with 9 nucleotides matching TRBD2. Germline V gene data show CDR1 as LGHDT and CDR2 as YNNKEL (reference sequence). The CDR3 is made up of 15 amino acids. After removal of 4 bases from V and 2 bases from J, the junction contained 5 bases not matched to a gene. The CDR3 spells CASSRSAGGQETQYF. The CDR3 DNA reads TGTGCCAGCAGCCGATCGGCGGGAGGGCAAGAGACCCAGTACTTC.

The chain recombines TRBV6-2 or TRBV6-3 with TRBJ2-3; D gene uncertain. V was clipped by 0 bases and J by 4 bases, with 8 bases between them. This CDR3 is built from 14 residues. Germline loops: CDR1 MNHEY, CDR2 SVGEGT. The CDR3, as DNA: TGTGCCAGCAGTTACTCAGGGCCCCCAGATACGCAGTATTTT. It codes for CASSYSGPPDTQYF.

The chain is built from TRBV4-2 and TRBJ2-5; 9 bases align to TRBD2. The CDR3 contains 19 residues. V dropped 1 base and J dropped 4; count of bases not matched to a gene: 16. Germline V CDR1 and CDR2: LGHNA, YNFKEQ. The CDR3 sequence is CASSQGGGASGGRSETQYF. In DNA form, the CDR3 reads TGTGCCAGCAGCCAAGGTGGAGGAGCGAGCGGGGGGCGATCAGAGACCCAGTACTTC.

The chain recombines TRBV28 with TRBJ2-2; 8 bases match TRBD2. CDR3 length: 13 amino acids. Trimming took 6 bases from V and 6 from J; bases not matched to a gene: 3. The germline gives CDR1 MDHEN, CDR2 SYDVKM. The CDR3 spells CASRGLGAGELFF. CDR3 nucleotides: TGTGCCAGCAGGGGACTAGGCGCCGGGGAGCTGTTTTTT.

This clonotype came up a few times. The rearrangement links TRBV28 to TRBJ2-7; D perhaps matches TRBD1 (5 bases). CDR3 length: 13 amino acids. V was trimmed by 3 bases and J by 5 bases, leaving 11 bases between them. The germline gives CDR1 MDHEN, CDR2 SYDVKM. The CDR3 coding sequence is TGTGCCAGCAGTTTCCGGTTGGGGCACGAGCAGTACTTC. This sequence encodes CASSFRLGHEQYF.

CDR3 region: CASSPGTYQTGELFF. CDR3 in DNA: TGTGCCAGCTCCCCCGGGACATACCAAACCGGGGAGCTGTTTTTT. The chain links TRBV18 to TRBJ2-2, with TRBD1 as a possible D gene (6 bases). The CDR3 loop spans 15 amino acids. The V gene lost 6 bases and the J gene lost 5 bases, with 16 bases spanning the gap. Germline V gene sequence: CDR1 KGHSH, CDR2 LQKENI.

This clonotype was counted a few times. This rearrangement joins TRBV20-1 to TRBJ1-4, with D unclear. The CDR3 is 15 residues long. The germline CDR1 and CDR2 sequences are DFQATT and SNEGSKA (reference sequence). Between the trimmed V and J ends, which lost 0 bases and 6 bases, there was a span of 14 bases. The CDR3 reads CSARDLAAPYEKLFF. The CDR3 DNA sequence: TGCAGTGCTAGAGATCTGGCAGCGCCTTATGAAAAACTGTTTTTT.

J is TRBJ2-5 and V is TRBV7-9, with D maybe TRBD2 (7 bases). This CDR3 contains 14 residues. Germline values: CDR1 SEHNR, CDR2 FQNEAQ (reference sequence). The V end lost 5 bases, the J end lost 5 bases, and 15 bases lay between the germline ends. The CDR3, as DNA: TGTGCCAGCAGCACGGCGGGGGCCGCCGAGACCCAGTACTTC. It codes for CASSTAGAAETQYF. Filled out from reference TRBV7-9 and TRBJ2-5, the complete variable domain reads DTGVSQNPRHKITKRGQNVTFRCDPISEHNRLYWYRQTLGQGPEFLTYFQNEAQLEKSRLLSDRFSAERPKGSFSTLEIQRTEQGDSAMYLCASSTAGAAETQYFGPGTRLLVL.

This clonotype was observed a few times. The gene calls are TRBV28 and TRBJ1-1; no reliable D call. The germline V and J ends were trimmed by 7 bases and 7 bases, with 16 bases remaining between them. Germline-derived CDR1 and CDR2 are MDHEN and SYDVKM. This CDR3 is 13 amino acids long. The CDR3 reads CASTPTGYYEAFF. Written as DNA, the CDR3 is TGTGCCAGCACCCCTACGGGGTACTATGAAGCTTTCTTT.

The chain employs TRBV12-3 or TRBV12-4 and TRBJ1-1, with TRBD1 identical over 10 bases. The CDR3 has 17 amino acids. V shed 1 base and J 3 bases; nucleotides not matched to a gene: 8. CDR3 nucleotides: TGTGCCAGCAGTTTAGTTGTCGGGACAGGGGTGGACACTGAAGCTTTCTTT. Protein: CASSLVVGTGVDTEAFF.

The chain joins TRBV24-1 to TRBJ2-4; TRBD1 aligns across 8 bases. CDR1 KGHDR and CDR2 SFDVKD come from the germline V gene. The CDR3 has 13 residues. V shed 7 bases and J 8 bases; nucleotides not matched to a gene: 6. The CDR3 sequence: CATRQGASDIQYF. The CDR3 bases are TGTGCCACCAGGCAGGGGGCGTCGGACATTCAGTACTTC.